The rows below give T cell receptor beta chains drawn from one sample of a study of blood T cell repertoires in COVID-19. TCRdb's copy holds only in-frame clones and misses some; the assay was immunoSEQ multiplex PCR. The sample carries hundreds of thousands of clones, roughly 87% recorded once. Sequencing was carried out using peripheral blood. These receptors were obtained from a human donor in a cohort sampled during active COVID-19. Both conserved end residues are part of each CDR3. The D gene is left open where the match is weak. The size of a clone is reported for some rows only, either as once, few or many, or as a class for expanded clones.

v_call: TRBV18
j_call: TRBJ2-7
clone_size: few
d_call: NA
cdr3_aa: CASSPTGDGEVLTYF
cdr3_nt: TGTGCCAGCTCACCGACCGGGGACGGGGAGGTCCTTACGTACTTC

v_call: TRBV4-1
j_call: TRBJ2-5
clone_size: once
d_call: NA
cdr3_aa: CASSRSSRVEETQYF
cdr3_nt: TGCGCCAGCAGCAGGTCATCCCGGGTAGAAGAGACCCAGTACTTC

v_call: TRBV11-2
j_call: TRBJ2-7
clone_size: NA
d_call: NA
cdr3_aa: CASSSPGHNFEQYF
cdr3_nt: TGTGCCAGCAGTTCGCCGGGACACAACTTCGAGCAGTACTTC

v_call: TRBV6-5
j_call: TRBJ1-2
clone_size: NA
d_call: NA
cdr3_aa: CASSYSRDTSNYGYTF
cdr3_nt: TGTGCCAGCAGTTACTCCCGGGACACTTCTAACTATGGCTACACCTTC

v_call: TRBV25-1
j_call: TRBJ1-2
clone_size: NA
d_call: NA
cdr3_aa: CASLRTEGYGYTF
cdr3_nt: TGTGCCAGCTTAAGGACAGAGGGCTATGGCTACACCTTC

v_call: TRBV19
j_call: TRBJ1-4
clone_size: NA
d_call: TRBD1
cdr3_aa: CASSPSRGNAGTGDTTNEKLFF
cdr3_nt: TGTGCCAGTAGCCCTAGCCGGGGGAACGCCGGGACAGGGGACACAACTAATGAAAAACTGTTTTTT

v_call: TRBV7-2
j_call: TRBJ1-5
clone_size: NA
d_call: NA
cdr3_aa: CASSLAAGEGQPQHF
cdr3_nt: TGTGCCAGCAGCTTAGCGGCGGGGGAGGGTCAGCCCCAGCATTTT

v_call: TRBV28
j_call: TRBJ2-1
clone_size: NA
d_call: NA
cdr3_aa: CASSFVFDEQFF
cdr3_nt: TGTGCCAGCAGTTTTGTTTTCGATGAGCAGTTCTTC

v_call: TRBV23-1
j_call: TRBJ1-4
clone_size: NA
d_call: TRBD1
cdr3_aa: CAGPVDGSSRDRVSSLRKLFF
cdr3_nt: TGCGCCGGGCCTGTAGACGGGTCAAGCCGGGACAGGGTTTCTTCTCTGAGGAAACTGTTTTTT

v_call: TRBV5-6
j_call: TRBJ2-1
clone_size: NA
d_call: NA
cdr3_aa: CASSFAGEQFF
cdr3_nt: TGTGCCAGCAGCTTTGCAGGTGAGCAGTTCTTC

v_call: TRBV5-1
j_call: TRBJ2-3
clone_size: NA
d_call: NA
cdr3_aa: CASSLWGSYTDTQYF
cdr3_nt: TGCGCCAGCAGCTTGTGGGGCAGCTACACAGATACGCAGTATTTT

v_call: TRBV4-2
j_call: TRBJ2-1
clone_size: NA
d_call: NA
cdr3_aa: CASSQDASEQFF
cdr3_nt: TGTGCCAGCAGCCAAGATGCCAGTGAGCAGTTCTTC

v_call: TRBV6-2/TRBV6-3
j_call: TRBJ2-1
clone_size: NA
d_call: TRBD2
cdr3_aa: CASSYSIGLASRDEQFF
cdr3_nt: TGTGCCAGCAGTTACTCGATAGGACTAGCCTCCAGGGATGAGCAGTTCTTC

v_call: TRBV28
j_call: TRBJ1-6
clone_size: NA
d_call: NA
cdr3_aa: CASSLRGYNSPLHF
cdr3_nt: TGTGCCAGCAGTTTACGGGGGTATAATTCACCCCTCCACTTT

v_call: TRBV5-4
j_call: TRBJ2-7
clone_size: NA
d_call: TRBD1
cdr3_aa: CASSGESGTGISGKPYEQYF
cdr3_nt: TGTGCCAGCAGCGGGGAATCCGGGACAGGGATTAGCGGAAAACCCTACGAGCAGTACTTC

v_call: TRBV30
j_call: TRBJ1-4
clone_size: NA
d_call: NA
cdr3_aa: CAWAFRENEKLFF
cdr3_nt: TGTGCCTGGGCTTTCAGGGAAAATGAAAAACTGTTTTTT

v_call: TRBV2
j_call: TRBJ2-6
clone_size: NA
d_call: NA
cdr3_aa: CASSENAGTAGANVLTF
cdr3_nt: TGTGCCAGCAGCGAGAACGCCGGGACTGCTGGGGCCAACGTCCTGACTTTC

v_call: TRBV30
j_call: TRBJ2-7
clone_size: NA
d_call: NA
cdr3_aa: CAWSVAESSYEQYF
cdr3_nt: TGTGCCTGGAGTGTGGCGGAAAGCTCCTACGAGCAGTACTTC

v_call: TRBV10-2
j_call: TRBJ1-2
clone_size: NA
d_call: TRBD1
cdr3_aa: CASRRGLDLKSGGYTF
cdr3_nt: TGCGCCAGCAGAAGGGGGCTGGACCTAAAATCGGGTGGCTACACCTTC

v_call: TRBV30
j_call: TRBJ1-3
clone_size: NA
d_call: TRBD1
cdr3_aa: CAWSDPGGHSGNTIYF
cdr3_nt: TGTGCCTGGAGCGACCCAGGGGGACACTCTGGAAACACCATATATTTT

v_call: TRBV5-6
j_call: TRBJ2-7
clone_size: NA
d_call: TRBD2
cdr3_aa: CASSSSGTSGGRPYEQYF
cdr3_nt: TGTGCCAGCAGCTCCTCCGGGACTAGCGGGGGGAGACCCTACGAGCAGTACTTC

v_call: TRBV30
j_call: TRBJ2-7
clone_size: NA
d_call: NA
cdr3_aa: CAWSKTPVYEQYF
cdr3_nt: TGTGCCTGGAGTAAAACACCCGTCTACGAGCAGTACTTC

v_call: TRBV24-1
j_call: TRBJ2-7
clone_size: NA
d_call: NA
cdr3_aa: CATSDPLREDYEQYF
cdr3_nt: TGTGCCACCAGTGATCCCCTCCGGGAAGACTACGAGCAGTACTTC

v_call: TRBV12-3/TRBV12-4
j_call: TRBJ1-2
clone_size: NA
d_call: NA
cdr3_aa: CASSYGSSFGYTF
cdr3_nt: TGTGCCAGCAGTTACGGTAGTAGTTTTGGCTACACCTTC

v_call: TRBV9
j_call: TRBJ1-5
clone_size: NA
d_call: NA
cdr3_aa: CASSISGHSNQPQHF
cdr3_nt: TGTGCCAGCAGCATCAGTGGCCATAGCAATCAGCCCCAGCATTTT

v_call: TRBV11-3
j_call: TRBJ2-5
clone_size: NA
d_call: TRBD2
cdr3_aa: CASSLGLAGTQETQYF
cdr3_nt: TGTGCCAGCAGCTTAGGCCTAGCGGGAACTCAAGAGACCCAGTACTTC

v_call: TRBV7-8
j_call: TRBJ2-7
clone_size: NA
d_call: NA
cdr3_aa: CASSPRLASNEQYF
cdr3_nt: TGTGCCAGCAGCCCACGATTGGCTAGCAACGAGCAGTACTTC

v_call: TRBV30
j_call: TRBJ1-2
clone_size: once
d_call: NA
cdr3_aa: CAWKRPQGSNYGYTF
cdr3_nt: TGTGCCTGGAAAAGGCCCCAGGGATCCAACTATGGCTACACCTTC

v_call: TRBV4-3
j_call: TRBJ1-2
clone_size: NA
d_call: NA
cdr3_aa: CASSQVSTGGGGYTF
cdr3_nt: TGCGCCAGCAGCCAAGTCTCCACGGGCGGAGGTGGCTACACCTTC

v_call: TRBV6-6
j_call: TRBJ1-5
clone_size: NA
d_call: NA
cdr3_aa: CASSYSLQPQHF
cdr3_nt: TGTGCCAGCAGTTACTCTCTTCAGCCCCAGCATTTT

v_call: TRBV2
j_call: TRBJ1-1
clone_size: NA
d_call: NA
cdr3_aa: CASSEGGGETEAFF
cdr3_nt: TGTGCCAGCAGTGAAGGCGGCGGGGAGACTGAAGCTTTCTTT

v_call: TRBV7-3
j_call: TRBJ2-2
clone_size: NA
d_call: TRBD2
cdr3_aa: CASRPSGSAGTGELFF
cdr3_nt: TGTGCCAGCAGGCCTAGCGGGAGTGCAGGTACCGGGGAGCTGTTTTTT

v_call: TRBV7-2
j_call: TRBJ1-4
clone_size: NA
d_call: TRBD1
cdr3_aa: CASSGGTGANEKLFF
cdr3_nt: TGTGCCAGCAGCGGAGGGACAGGGGCTAATGAAAAACTGTTTTTT

v_call: TRBV4-3
j_call: TRBJ2-7
clone_size: NA
d_call: NA
cdr3_aa: CASSQDRATYEQYF
cdr3_nt: TGCGCCAGCAGCCAAGACAGGGCTACCTACGAGCAGTACTTC

v_call: TRBV7-2
j_call: TRBJ1-3
clone_size: few
d_call: TRBD1
cdr3_aa: CASSPGTGTGNTIYF
cdr3_nt: TGTGCCAGCAGCCCCGGGACAGGCACTGGAAACACCATATATTTT

v_call: TRBV27
j_call: TRBJ1-6
clone_size: NA
d_call: NA
cdr3_aa: CASSLSASSYNSPLHF
cdr3_nt: TGTGCCAGCAGTTTGAGTGCTAGCTCCTATAATTCACCCCTCCACTTT

v_call: TRBV6-5
j_call: TRBJ1-2
clone_size: NA
d_call: NA
cdr3_aa: CASSKPWGNYGYTF
cdr3_nt: TGTGCCAGCAGTAAGCCTTGGGGCAACTATGGCTACACCTTC

v_call: TRBV30
j_call: TRBJ2-3
clone_size: NA
d_call: NA
cdr3_aa: CAWGQGLVYGTQYF
cdr3_nt: TGTGCCTGGGGGCAGGGGTTAGTTTACGGTACGCAGTATTTT

v_call: TRBV19
j_call: TRBJ2-7
clone_size: NA
d_call: TRBD1
cdr3_aa: CASSKRGVDRGSYEQYF
cdr3_nt: TGTGCCAGTAGTAAAAGGGGGGTCGACAGGGGATCCTACGAGCAGTACTTC

v_call: TRBV30
j_call: TRBJ2-7
clone_size: NA
d_call: TRBD2
cdr3_aa: CAWSVLGSGGSYEQYF
cdr3_nt: TGTGCCTGGAGTGTACTAGGTAGCGGGGGCTCCTACGAGCAGTACTTC

v_call: TRBV29-1
j_call: TRBJ2-5
clone_size: NA
d_call: TRBD2
cdr3_aa: CSVDLAGGQETQYF
cdr3_nt: TGCAGCGTTGACTTAGCGGGGGGCCAAGAGACCCAGTACTTC

v_call: TRBV20-1
j_call: TRBJ2-1
clone_size: NA
d_call: NA
cdr3_aa: CSASRLGSYNEQFF
cdr3_nt: TGCAGTGCTAGTCGACTGGGCTCCTACAATGAGCAGTTCTTC

v_call: TRBV30
j_call: TRBJ1-2
clone_size: NA
d_call: NA
cdr3_aa: CAWSVQVPLGYTF
cdr3_nt: TGTGCCTGGAGTGTACAAGTCCCTCTGGGCTACACCTTC

v_call: TRBV6-6
j_call: TRBJ2-7
clone_size: NA
d_call: NA
cdr3_aa: CASSYSSSRTYEQYF
cdr3_nt: TGTGCCAGCAGTTACTCGTCTAGCCGAACCTACGAGCAGTACTTC

v_call: TRBV9
j_call: TRBJ1-5
clone_size: NA
d_call: TRBD1
cdr3_aa: CASSVGDRVSQPQHF
cdr3_nt: TGTGCCAGCAGCGTTGGGGACAGGGTCTCTCAGCCCCAGCATTTT

v_call: TRBV5-6
j_call: TRBJ2-7
clone_size: NA
d_call: TRBD1
cdr3_aa: CASSLVGDRERGSYEQYF
cdr3_nt: TGTGCCAGCAGCTTGGTGGGGGACAGGGAGCGAGGCTCCTACGAGCAGTACTTC